This T cell receptor beta chain was recovered during a study of shared clonotypes between healthy human individuals. Across the study: CD8 memory received one plate per donor, CD8 naive two, CD4 memory three and CD4 naive three.

The CDR3 length is 16 residues. The germline V gene encodes CDR1 MGHRA and CDR2 YSYEKL. Trimming removed 3 bases from V and 5 bases from J; junction bases left unmatched: 5. Profiled with immunoSEQ multiplex PCR; TCRdb holds only in-frame clones, not every one. The repertoire holds about 710,000 clones, with around 78% as singletons. Sequencing was done on a sample of memory CD4+ T cells sorted from blood. Regarding subset: CD45RA-negative fraction. The clonotype originates from a woman in her 30s in good health. V usage is TRBV4-1 and J usage is TRBJ2-1, with 12 bases aligning to TRBD2. In DNA form, the CDR3 reads TGCGCCAGCAGCCAGGGGACTAGCGGGCCCCACAATGAGCAGTTCTTC. Translating gives CASSQGTSGPHNEQFF.